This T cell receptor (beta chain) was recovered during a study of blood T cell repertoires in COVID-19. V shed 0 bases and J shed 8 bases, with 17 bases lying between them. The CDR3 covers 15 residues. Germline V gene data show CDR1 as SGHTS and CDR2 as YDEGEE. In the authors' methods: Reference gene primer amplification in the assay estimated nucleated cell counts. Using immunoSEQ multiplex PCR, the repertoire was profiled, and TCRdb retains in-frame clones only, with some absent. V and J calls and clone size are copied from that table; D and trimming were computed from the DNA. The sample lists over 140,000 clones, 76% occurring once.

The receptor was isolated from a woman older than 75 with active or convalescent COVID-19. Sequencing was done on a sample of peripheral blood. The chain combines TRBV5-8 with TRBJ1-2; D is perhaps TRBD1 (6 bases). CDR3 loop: CASSLVVQGLDGYTF. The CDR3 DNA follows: TGTGCCAGCAGCTTGGTAGTACAGGGATTAGACGGCTACACCTTC.